These 6 T cell receptor beta chains share one sample of origin, sequenced in a study of blood T cell repertoires in COVID-19. TCRdb's table, derived via immunoSEQ multiplex PCR, lists solely in-frame clones and lacks some. The sample records about 86,000 clones, roughly 84% being singletons. The specimen sequenced was peripheral blood. All receptors come from a woman aged 80 or over with active or convalescent COVID-19.

This rearrangement joins TRBV28 to TRBJ2-3, with 10 bases lining up with TRBD1. There are 15 residues in the CDR3. Looked up from germline, CDR1 is MDHEN and CDR2 is SYDVKM. V shed 4 bases and J 4 bases; nucleotides not matched to a gene: 5. The CDR3 reads CASSSGQGVADTQYF. In DNA form, the CDR3 reads TGTGCCAGCAGTTCTGGACAGGGGGTGGCAGATACGCAGTATTTT.

V is TRBV7-8 and J is TRBJ1-6; a possible D gene is TRBD1 (6 bases). Germline V gene sequence: CDR1 SGHVS, CDR2 FQNEAQ. V lost 3 bases to trimming and J lost 10 bases, with 13 bases between them. The CDR3 contains 14 residues. DNA of the CDR3: TGTGCCAGCAGCTTCGACAGGATAGGATCACCCCTCCACTTT. Translation: CASSFDRIGSPLHF.

V gene TRBV7-3 combines with J gene TRBJ1-1; D is unclear. The V and J ends lost 2 bases and 1 base respectively, with 5 bases between them. CDR3 length: 13 amino acids. Germline V gene data show CDR1 as SGHTA and CDR2 as FQGTGA. The CDR3 spells CASSLSGNTEAFF. CDR3 in DNA: TGTGCCAGCAGCTTATCGGGGAACACTGAAGCTTTCTTT.

The chain combines TRBV11-3 with TRBJ2-7; no firm D call. The germline gives CDR1 SGHNT, CDR2 YENEEA. The CDR3 is 12 residues long. The V end was cut by 1 base, the J end by 5 bases, with 6 bases between. CDR3 region: CASSLAVHEQYF. The CDR3 nucleotides read TGTGCCAGCAGCTTAGCTGTCCACGAGCAGTACTTC.

The table lists this clone with a count of one. The rearrangement links TRBV10-3 to TRBJ1-5; 8 nucleotides line up with TRBD1. The CDR3 is made up of 16 amino acids. The germline V gene has CDR1 ENHRY and CDR2 SYGVKD. V was clipped by 3 bases and J by 4 bases; unmatched bases: 8. The DNA of the CDR3 is TGTGCCATCAGTGAAGACGGGACAGGAATTAATCAGCCCCAGCATTTT. Amino acids: CAISEDGTGINQPQHF.

V gene TRBV4-3 combines with J gene TRBJ2-2; 7 nucleotides match TRBD1. Per germline, CDR1 LGHNA and CDR2 YSLEER. The V gene end was trimmed by 8 bases and the J gene end by 7 bases; junction bases not matched to a gene: 10. The CDR3 has 14 residues. The CDR3 region is CASRKTGLGGELFF. CDR3 nucleotides: TGCGCCAGCCGGAAGACAGGGCTTGGCGGGGAGCTGTTTTTT.